The 16 T cell receptor beta chains in this list originate from one sample, sequenced in a study of technical replicates of blood from a few donors. The protocol was immunoSEQ multiplex PCR, while the TCRdb copy is restricted to in-frame clones and leaves out a portion. In the table there are under 85,000 clones, 96% of which are singletons. Sample: T cells isolated from PBMCs. These receptors were collected from a human donor in good health.

The chain combines TRBV27 with TRBJ2-2, with 11 bases that match TRBD2. Germline CDR1 is MNHEY and CDR2 is SMNVEV (reference sequence). J gave up 6 bases and V 3 bases, and 6 bases lay outside the gene matches. The CDR3 is made up of 16 amino acids. As DNA, the CDR3 is TGTGCCAGCAGTTTGGGCGGGACTAGCGGCGCCGGGGAGCTGTTTTTT. Amino acids: CASSLGGTSGAGELFF.

The CDR3 here is CASRHRGTGTDTQYF. For the CDR3, the DNA is TGTGCCAGTAGACATAGGGGGACAGGCACAGATACGCAGTATTTT. V usage is TRBV19 and J usage is TRBJ2-3; TRBD1 matches 7 bases. CDR1 and CDR2 (germline): LNHDA, SQIVND (reference sequence). This CDR3 comprises 15 residues. V trimming: 6 bases; J trimming: 1 base; junction bases outside the gene matches: 7.

V is TRBV10-3 and J is TRBJ2-3; 12 bases align to TRBD2. Germline lookup yields CDR1 ENHRY and CDR2 SYGVKD. With V trimmed by 7 bases and J by 4 bases, 3 bases remained unmatched. This CDR3 is built from 14 residues. The DNA of the CDR3 is TGTGCCATCACGACTAGCGGGAGATCAGATACGCAGTATTTT. This sequence encodes CAITTSGRSDTQYF.

J is TRBJ1-2 and V is TRBV19, with no clear D. The CDR3 has 12 residues. The germline V gene has CDR1 LNHDA and CDR2 SQIVND (reference sequence). Trimming pared 4 bases from V and 8 bases from J, leaving 11 bases between. CDR3 region: CASSTGIGGYTF. CDR3 nucleotide sequence: TGTGCCAGTAGTACTGGAATCGGGGGCTACACCTTC.

V and J are TRBV7-9 and TRBJ2-1, with 10 nucleotides matching TRBD1. The CDR3 contains 16 residues. V trimming: 5 bases; J trimming: 8 bases; junction bases outside the gene matches: 12. The germline gives CDR1 SEHNR, CDR2 FQNEAQ (reference sequence). The CDR3 coding sequence is TGTGCCAGCAGCGGACCCGGGACAGGGGAGGGTGATGAGCAGTTCTTC. Translated, it gives CASSGPGTGEGDEQFF.

In this sample, this clone turned up once. This chain links TRBV19 with TRBJ2-7, with a weak D call TRBD1 (6 bases). V dropped 6 bases and J dropped 2 bases, with 14 bases sitting between them. Germline V gives CDR1 LNHDA, CDR2 SQIVND (reference sequence). The CDR3 contains 14 residues. The CDR3 DNA reads TGTGCCAGTAGCTTCCGGGACACAGCCTACGAGCAGTACTTC. This sequence encodes CASSFRDTAYEQYF.

The chain links TRBV27 to TRBJ2-7; tentative D call: TRBD1 (6 bases). V lost 6 bases and J 5 bases, leaving 17 bases between the germline ends. Germline V gene lookup returns CDR1 MNHEY and CDR2 SMNVEV (reference sequence). This CDR3 is 14 amino acids long. CDR3 nucleotide sequence: TGTGCCAGCAGCTCTGGGACAAGGAGAGACGAGCAGTACTTC. Amino acids: CASSSGTRRDEQYF.

The chain recombines TRBV7-2 with TRBJ1-4; D gene unclear. Trimming stripped 6 bases from V and 6 bases from J, with 14 bases between. Germline loops: CDR1 SGHTA, CDR2 FQGNSA. This CDR3 region has 14 residues. The CDR3, as DNA: TGTGCCAGCAGTCGAAACCAGGTGGATGAAAAACTGTTTTTT. This translates into CASSRNQVDEKLFF.

The V call is TRBV2, the J call TRBJ2-7, with TRBD1 identical over 10 bases. The germline CDR1 and CDR2 sequences are SNHLY and FYNNEI. V lost 7 bases to trimming and J lost 5 bases; unmatched junction nucleotides: 11. This CDR3 contains 15 residues. This CDR3 reads CASIDRDRGANEQYF. CDR3 nucleotides: TGTGCCAGCATTGATAGGGACAGGGGTGCAAACGAGCAGTACTTC.

The genes are TRBV9 and TRBJ2-1, with 7 bases that match TRBD1. The germline V gene encodes CDR1 SGDLS and CDR2 YYNGEE. The CDR3 runs to 14 residues. Losses at the gene ends were 3 bases for V and 0 bases for J; bases not matched to a gene: 0. The CDR3 DNA reads as TGTGCCAGCAGCGGGACAGGCTCCTACAATGAGCAGTTCTTC. As protein: CASSGTGSYNEQFF.

The chain employs TRBV6-5 and TRBJ1-4, with 11 bases matching TRBD1. Unmatched junction bases numbered 6, after V lost 0 bases and J lost 9 bases. The germline gives CDR1 MNHEY, CDR2 SVGAGI. CDR3 length equals 16 residues. CDR3 sequence (DNA): TGTGCCAGCAGTTACTCGAGCGGACAGGGGGCCCAAAAACTGTTTTTT. It encodes CASSYSSGQGAQKLFF.

The chain's CDR3 is CASSSGTGNQYF. The CDR3 coding sequence is TGTGCCAGCAGCTCAGGGACAGGGAACCAGTACTTC. The chain joins TRBV11-3 to TRBJ2-5; 9 bases agree with TRBD1. CDR3 length equals 12 residues. The ends lost 4 bases at V and 10 bases at J; junction bases unmatched: 4. Germline lookup yields CDR1 SGHNT and CDR2 YENEEA.

The rearrangement links TRBV19 to TRBJ1-1, with 7 bases matching TRBD1. Germline-derived CDR1 and CDR2 are LNHDA and SQIVND (reference sequence). The CDR3 sequence is 13 residues long. The trim removed 8 bases at V and 3 bases at J, leaving 6 bases unmatched. In DNA, the CDR3 is TGTGCCAGTTCCGACAGGGAGTACACTGAAGCTTTCTTT. Translating gives CASSDREYTEAFF.

This clone appeared a few times. The chain has TRBV6-5 and TRBJ2-7; 9 positions agree with TRBD2. Germline trimming cut 7 bases from V and 3 bases from J; bases unmatched to any gene: 4. Per the germline V gene, CDR1 is MNHEY and CDR2 is SVGAGI. The CDR3 has 13 amino acids. The CDR3 sequence is CASTPSGDYEQYF. The DNA for the CDR3 is TGTGCCAGCACGCCTAGCGGGGACTACGAGCAGTACTTC.

This clone occurred once. This chain links TRBV2 with TRBJ1-2; possibly TRBD1 for D (6 bases). The ends were cut back, 2 bases at V and 2 bases at J, with 18 bases in the middle. Germline assignment: CDR1 SNHLY and CDR2 FYNNEI. The CDR3 length is 17 residues. DNA for the CDR3: TGTGCCAGCAGTGAAAGGGGGGGCAGGCCAGCCAACTATGGCTACACCTTC. This encodes CASSERGGRPANYGYTF. The full variable domain, with the rest looked up from reference TRBV2 and TRBJ1-2, is EPEVTQTPSHQVTQMGQEVILRCVPISNHLYFYWYRQILGQKVEFLVSFYNNEISEKSEIFDDQFSVERPDGSNFTLKIRSTKLEDSAMYFCASSERGGRPANYGYTFGSGTRLTVV.

This clone has a single count. This chain joins TRBV15 and TRBJ2-7; tentatively, D is TRBD1 (5 bases). This CDR3 has 15 residues. Germline-derived CDR1 and CDR2 are LNHNV and YYDKDF (reference sequence). Trimming left V 4 bases short and J 4 bases short, with 17 bases between. The CDR3 region is CATSTTDSIEYEQYF. The DNA of the CDR3 is TGTGCCACCAGCACCACCGACAGTATAGAGTACGAGCAGTACTTC. The full variable domain, in which reference TRBV15 and TRBJ2-7 provide the parts outside the CDR3, is DAMVIQNPRYQVTQFGKPVTLSCSQTLNHNVMYWYQQKSSQAPKLLFHYYDKDFNNEADTPDNFQSRRPNTSFCFLDIRSPGLGDTAMYLCATSTTDSIEYEQYFGPGTRLTVT.